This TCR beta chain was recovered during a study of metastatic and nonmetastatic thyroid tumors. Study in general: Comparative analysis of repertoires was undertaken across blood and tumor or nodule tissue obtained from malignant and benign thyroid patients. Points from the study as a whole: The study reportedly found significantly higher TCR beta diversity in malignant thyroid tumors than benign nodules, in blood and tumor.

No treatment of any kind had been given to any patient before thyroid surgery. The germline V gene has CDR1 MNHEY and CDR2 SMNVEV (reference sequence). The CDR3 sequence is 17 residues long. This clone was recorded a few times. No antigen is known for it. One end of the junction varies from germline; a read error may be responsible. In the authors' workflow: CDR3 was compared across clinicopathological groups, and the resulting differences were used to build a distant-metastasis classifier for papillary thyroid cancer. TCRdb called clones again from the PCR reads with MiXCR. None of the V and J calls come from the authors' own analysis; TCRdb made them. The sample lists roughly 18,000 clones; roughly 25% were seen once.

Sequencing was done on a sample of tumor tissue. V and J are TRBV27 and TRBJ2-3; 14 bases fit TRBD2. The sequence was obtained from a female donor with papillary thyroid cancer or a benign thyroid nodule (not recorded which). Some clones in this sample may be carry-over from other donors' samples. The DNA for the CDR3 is TGTGCCAGCATTCCCTACCCGCGACTAGCGGGAGGGCCTACGCAATATTTT. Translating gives CASIPYPRLAGGPTQYF.